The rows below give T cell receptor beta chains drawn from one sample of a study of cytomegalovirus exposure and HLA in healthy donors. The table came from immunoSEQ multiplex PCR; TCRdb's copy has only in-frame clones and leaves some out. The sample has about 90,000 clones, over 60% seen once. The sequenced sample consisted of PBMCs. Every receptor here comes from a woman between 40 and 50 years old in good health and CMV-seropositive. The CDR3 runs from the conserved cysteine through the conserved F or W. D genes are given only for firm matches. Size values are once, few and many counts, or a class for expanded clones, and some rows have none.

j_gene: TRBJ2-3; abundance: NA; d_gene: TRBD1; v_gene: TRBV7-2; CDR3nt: TGTGCCAGCAGCTTCGGGTTCACAATTGGGACAGGGGTAGATACGCAGTATTTT; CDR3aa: CASSFGFTIGTGVDTQYF
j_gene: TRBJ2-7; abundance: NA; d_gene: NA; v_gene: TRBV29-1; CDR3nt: TGCAGCGCATCGGGCAGGGATAACGAGCAGTACTTC; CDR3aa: CSASGRDNEQYF
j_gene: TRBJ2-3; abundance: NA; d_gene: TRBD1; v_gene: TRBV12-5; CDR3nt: TGTGCTAGTGGCTTGGGGACAGATCCAGATACGCAGTATTTT; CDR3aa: CASGLGTDPDTQYF
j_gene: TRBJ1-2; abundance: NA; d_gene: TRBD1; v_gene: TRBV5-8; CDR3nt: TGTGCCAGCAGCTTGTGGGACAGCGTCTTC; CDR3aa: CASSLWDSVF
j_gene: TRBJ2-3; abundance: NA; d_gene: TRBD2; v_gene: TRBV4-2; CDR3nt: TGTGCCAGCAGCCAATGGCGGGAGACAGATACGCAGTATTTT; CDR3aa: CASSQWRETDTQYF
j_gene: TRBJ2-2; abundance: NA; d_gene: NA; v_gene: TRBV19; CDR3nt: TGTGCCAGTAGCCCAGGGCGGAACACCGGGGAGCTGTTTTTT; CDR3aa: CASSPGRNTGELFF
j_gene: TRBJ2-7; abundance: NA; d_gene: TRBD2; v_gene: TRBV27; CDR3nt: TGTGCCAGCAGTCCAGGACTAGCGGGAGGCCGGGGGGTTTGGGAGCAGTACTTC; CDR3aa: CASSPGLAGGRGVWEQYF
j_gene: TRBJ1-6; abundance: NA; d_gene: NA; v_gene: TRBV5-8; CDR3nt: TGTGCCAGCAGCCTCCGTAATGCGGGGAATTCACCCCTCCACTTT; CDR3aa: CASSLRNAGNSPLHF
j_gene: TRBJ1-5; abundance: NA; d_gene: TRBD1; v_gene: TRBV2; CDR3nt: TGTGCCAGCTGTACAGGGGGCGCTAGCAATCAGCCCCAGCATTTT; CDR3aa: CASCTGGASNQPQHF
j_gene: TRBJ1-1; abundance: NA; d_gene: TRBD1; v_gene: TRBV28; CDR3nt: TGTGCCAGCAGGGGGACAGGGGTGAACACTGAAGCTTTCTTT; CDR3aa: CASRGTGVNTEAFF
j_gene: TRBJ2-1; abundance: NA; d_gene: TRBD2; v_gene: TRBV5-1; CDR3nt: TGCGCCAGCAGCTACTCTAGCGGGAGTAGAGATGAGCAGTTCTTC; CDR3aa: CASSYSSGSRDEQFF
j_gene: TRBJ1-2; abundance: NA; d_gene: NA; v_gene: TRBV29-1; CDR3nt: TGCAGCGTTGGTTCGGGAGGGTATGGCTACACCTTC; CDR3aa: CSVGSGGYGYTF
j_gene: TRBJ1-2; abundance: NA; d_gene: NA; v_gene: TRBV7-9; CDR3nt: TGTGCCAGCAGCTTAGCTTATAGCTATGGCTACACCTTC; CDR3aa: CASSLAYSYGYTF
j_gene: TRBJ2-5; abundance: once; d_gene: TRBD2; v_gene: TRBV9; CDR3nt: TGTGCCAGCAGCGTAGCTGTGGCGGGAGGACGGGAGACCCAGTACTTC; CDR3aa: CASSVAVAGGRETQYF
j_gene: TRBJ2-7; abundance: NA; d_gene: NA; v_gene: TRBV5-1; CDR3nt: TGCGCCAGCAGCCGCGACGTTGGGTGGACAGTGTACTTC; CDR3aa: CASSRDVGWTVYF
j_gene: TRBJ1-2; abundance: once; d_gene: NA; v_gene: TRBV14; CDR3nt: TGTGCCAGCAGCCAAGATGAGGAGTACACCTTC; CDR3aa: CASSQDEEYTF
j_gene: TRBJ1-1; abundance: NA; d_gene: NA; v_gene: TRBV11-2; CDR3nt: TGTGCCAGCAGCCTAGAGGGCGCCGAAGCTTTCTTT; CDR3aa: CASSLEGAEAFF
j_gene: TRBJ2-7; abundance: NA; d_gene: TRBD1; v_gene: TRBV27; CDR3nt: TGTGCCAGCAGTGGGGGACAGGGGTCGCGGTACGAGCAGTACTTC; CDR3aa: CASSGGQGSRYEQYF
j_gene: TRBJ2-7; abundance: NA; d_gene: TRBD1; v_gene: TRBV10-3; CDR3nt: TGTGCCATCAGTGAGGGGGGGACAGGGAAGGGGGCCTACGAGCAGTACTTC; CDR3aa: CAISEGGTGKGAYEQYF
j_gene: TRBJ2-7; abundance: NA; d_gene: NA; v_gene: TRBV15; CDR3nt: TGTGCCACCAGCAGAGTTTGGTTCAGCTCCTACGAGCAGTACTTC; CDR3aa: CATSRVWFSSYEQYF
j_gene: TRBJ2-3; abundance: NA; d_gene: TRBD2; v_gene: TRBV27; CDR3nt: TGTGCCAGCAGTTCTAGCGGGAGGGCCGCAGATACGCAGTATTTT; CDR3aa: CASSSSGRAADTQYF
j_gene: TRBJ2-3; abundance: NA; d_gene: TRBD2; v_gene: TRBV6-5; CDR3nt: TGTGCCAGCAGCGGGACTAGCGGCACAGATACGCAGTATTTT; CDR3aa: CASSGTSGTDTQYF
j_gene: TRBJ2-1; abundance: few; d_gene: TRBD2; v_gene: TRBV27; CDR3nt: TGTGCCAGCAGGATACCCGGGAGGAGCTCCTACAATGAGCAGTTCTTC; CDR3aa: CASRIPGRSSYNEQFF
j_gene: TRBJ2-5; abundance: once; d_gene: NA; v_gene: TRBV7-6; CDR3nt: TGTGCCAGCAGCTCTACAGGGTTAGAGACCCAGTACTTC; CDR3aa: CASSSTGLETQYF